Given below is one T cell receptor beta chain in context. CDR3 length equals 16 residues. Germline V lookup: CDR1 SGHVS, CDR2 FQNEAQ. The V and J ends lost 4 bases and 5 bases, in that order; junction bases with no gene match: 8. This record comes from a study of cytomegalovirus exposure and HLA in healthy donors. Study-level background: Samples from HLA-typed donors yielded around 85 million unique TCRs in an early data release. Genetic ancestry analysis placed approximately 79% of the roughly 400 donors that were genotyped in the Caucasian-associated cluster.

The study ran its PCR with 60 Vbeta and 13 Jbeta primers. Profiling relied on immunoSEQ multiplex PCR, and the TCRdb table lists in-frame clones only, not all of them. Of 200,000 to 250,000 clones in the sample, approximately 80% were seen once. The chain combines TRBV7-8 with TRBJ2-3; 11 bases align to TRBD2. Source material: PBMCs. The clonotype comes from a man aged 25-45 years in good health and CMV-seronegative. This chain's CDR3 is CASSSRLAGGVDTQYF. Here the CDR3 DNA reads TGTGCCAGCAGCTCCCGTCTAGCGGGGGGAGTAGATACGCAGTATTTT.